The clone carrying this TCR beta chain was counted many times. Germline CDR1 and CDR2: LNHNV and YYDKDF (reference sequence). V was clipped by 2 bases and J by 0 bases, with 14 bases between them. This CDR3 comprises 18 residues. This record belongs to a study of T-cell memory formation after mild COVID-19. TCRdb re-analysed the 5' RACE reads in MiXCR, keeping a single row per CDR3 protein. Of just over 400,000 distinct CDR3 sequences listed, under 25% are singletons. This TCR derives from an adult woman who had mild COVID-19 (a few samples of this study predate the infection). Cell type and time point are not known. Sequenced: PBMCs or a T cell subset sorted from them (not recorded which). The chain links TRBV15 to TRBJ2-6, with D possibly TRBD2 on 5 matching bases. The CDR3 loop reads CATSRSSSSSSGANVLTF. DNA of the CDR3: TGTGCCACCAGCAGATCTAGCTCCAGTTCCTCTGGGGCCAACGTCCTGACTTTC. The variable domain in full, completed from reference TRBV15 and TRBJ2-6, reads DAMVIQNPRYQVTQFGKPVTLSCSQTLNHNVMYWYQQKSSQAPKLLFHYYDKDFNNEADTPDNFQSRRPNTSFCFLDIRSPGLGDTAMYLCATSRSSSSSSGANVLTFGAGSRLTVL.